This T cell receptor beta chain is from a study of T-cell memory formation after mild COVID-19. Study information: Most TCR clusters belonged to a single donor.

Only a few counts were recorded for this clonotype. Germline V gene data show CDR1 as SQVTM and CDR2 as ANQGSEA. Losses at the gene ends were 4 bases for V and 4 bases for J; bases not matched to a gene: 10. This CDR3 contains 14 residues. One entry per CDR3 protein, called by TCRdb with MiXCR from the 5' RACE reads. The data hold under 550,000 distinct CDR3 sequences, with roughly 18% observed a single time. The sample was PBMCs or a T cell subset sorted from them (not recorded which). The chain uses TRBV29-1 and TRBJ2-7; 7 nucleotides line up with TRBD1. The clonotype comes from a man aged 18 to 29 who had mild COVID-19 (a few samples of this study predate the infection). Cell type and time point are not known. CDR3 DNA sequence: TGCAGCGTTGGACCCCGGGACAGCACGTACGAGCAGTACTTC. This codes for CSVGPRDSTYEQYF.